These 11 T cell receptor beta chains share one sample of origin, sequenced in a study of PD-L1 blockade in urothelial cancer. Repertoires were generated with immunoSEQ multiplex PCR, while TCRdb's copy carries only in-frame clones and drops some. Found here are around 110,000 clones, around 93% of them singletons; the top ten hold around 4%. As to time point: peripheral blood 6 weeks after treatment start. Sample: PBMCs, taken around atezolizumab (anti-PD-L1) treatment. The source of these receptors is a man aged 55 to 70 with urothelial cancer.

The chain has TRBV11-1 and TRBJ2-3; 10 bases are a match to TRBD2. Trimming removed 2 bases from V and 2 bases from J; junction bases left unmatched: 4. The CDR3 is 16 residues long. Germline values: CDR1 SGHAT, CDR2 FQDESV (reference sequence). The CDR3, as DNA: TGTGCCAGCAGCTTACGGACTAGCGGCTACACAGATACGCAGTATTTT. Protein sequence: CASSLRTSGYTDTQYF.

The rearrangement joins TRBV18 to TRBJ2-1; possible D gene TRBD2, 6 bases. The CDR3 has 13 residues. The V end lost 2 bases, the J end lost 7 bases, and 9 bases lay between the germline ends. Germline CDR1 reads KGHSH; CDR2 reads LQKENI. This CDR3 is CASSPTSSNEQFF. In DNA, the CDR3 is TGTGCCAGCTCACCAACTAGCTCGAATGAGCAGTTCTTC.

The chain couples TRBV11-2 to TRBJ2-5; possible D gene TRBD1, 5 bases. The CDR3 consists of 15 residues. CDR1 and CDR2 from the germline V gene are SGHAT and FQNNGV. V dropped 0 bases and J dropped 4 bases, with 12 bases sitting between them. The CDR3 nucleotides read TGTGCCAGCAGCTTAGATTGGCAGGGTAGAGAGACCCAGTACTTC. This gives the protein CASSLDWQGRETQYF.

This chain links TRBV23-1 with TRBJ1-2, with TRBD1 as a possible D gene (6 bases). TRBV23-1 is designated an ORF whose function remains uncertain. The CDR3 spans 16 residues. Trimming removed 6 bases at V and 2 bases at J, with 19 bases between. CDR3 coding DNA: TGCGCCAGCAGACCCTCGAACAGGGAAGTAAACTATGGCTACACCTTC. Translated: CASRPSNREVNYGYTF.

This CDR3 is CATLQGPGDSSYGYTF. CDR3 nucleotide sequence: TGTGCCACCCTACAGGGACCTGGAGATTCGAGCTATGGCTACACCTTC. The V and J genes are TRBV10-3 and TRBJ1-2; possible D gene TRBD1, 6 bases. With 10 bases removed from V and 4 bases from J, the gap between germline ends came to 25 bases. The CDR3 length is 16 residues. Germline assignment: CDR1 ENHRY and CDR2 SYGVKD.

The V call is TRBV5-6, the J call TRBJ1-1; tentatively, D is TRBD1 (6 bases). The CDR3 loop spans 15 amino acids. The V end was cut by 4 bases, the J end by 3 bases, with 16 bases between. CDR1 is SGHDT, CDR2 YYEEEE, per germline. The CDR3 is CASSTPKQGDTEAFF. CDR3 coding DNA: TGTGCCAGCAGCACCCCGAAACAGGGTGACACTGAAGCTTTCTTT.

The chain combines TRBV5-1 with TRBJ2-1; the match to TRBD2 covers 8 bases. Germline CDR1 reads SGHRS; CDR2 reads YFSETQ. This CDR3 contains 15 residues. J lost 6 bases, V lost 0 bases, and 5 bases had no gene match. The CDR3 DNA reads as TGCGCCAGCAGCTTGGCCGGGACTAGTAGCAATGAGCAGTTCTTC. It encodes CASSLAGTSSNEQFF.

The DNA of the CDR3 is TGTGCCAGCAGCATGAGCAAGGGACAGGGACACTACGAGCAGTACTTC. Its protein product is CASSMSKGQGHYEQYF. The chain uses TRBV13 and TRBJ2-7; 9 bases are a match to TRBD1. CDR1 is PRHDT and CDR2 is FYEKMQ in the germline V gene (reference sequence). The CDR3 extends over 16 amino acids. After removal of 5 bases from V and 3 bases from J, the junction contained 11 bases not matched to a gene. The complete variable domain, with remaining parts taken from reference TRBV13 and TRBJ2-7, reads AAGVIQSPRHLIKEKRETATLKCYPIPRHDTVYWYQQGPGQDPQFLISFYEKMQSDKGSIPDRFSAQQFSDYHSELNMSSLELGDSALYFCASSMSKGQGHYEQYFGPGTRLTVT.

This chain joins TRBV11-2 and TRBJ1-6, with a tentative D call TRBD1 (6 bases). V shed 1 base and J shed 7 bases, with 8 bases lying between them. This CDR3 has 14 residues. CDR1 and CDR2 (germline): SGHAT, FQNNGV. This CDR3 is CASSLGTENSPLHF. Written as DNA, the CDR3 is TGTGCCAGCAGCTTAGGGACAGAAAATTCACCCCTCCACTTT.

This chain joins TRBV4-2 and TRBJ2-5; 8 nucleotides line up with TRBD1. This CDR3 spans 17 amino acids. V shed 1 base, J shed 4 bases, and the junction held 11 bases outside the gene matches. In germline, CDR1 is LGHNA, CDR2 YNFKEQ. As DNA, the CDR3 is TGTGCCAGCAGCCAAGGCCCCCGACAGGGGTTTGGAGAGACCCAGTACTTC. Translation: CASSQGPRQGFGETQYF.

The table lists this clone with a count of one. The chain combines TRBV5-4 with TRBJ1-1; 9 nucleotides agree with TRBD1. V was pared by 4 bases and J by 1 base, with 11 bases of the junction left unmatched. CDR1 SGHNT and CDR2 YYREEE come from the germline V gene (reference sequence). The CDR3 is made up of 17 amino acids. The CDR3 protein is CASSRKTGGSKNTEAFF. CDR3 in DNA: TGTGCCAGCAGCCGAAAGACAGGGGGGAGTAAGAACACTGAAGCTTTCTTT.